This TCR beta chain was identified during a study of beta chain features in type 1 diabetes. General study points: Whether HLA type affects TCRB rearrangement stayed undetermined in the present work. Insertions at VDJ junctions were less frequent in type 1 diabetes patients. These patients also deleted more nucleotides at the same junctions.

On this clone itself: Its antigen is unidentified.

CDR1 DFQATT and CDR2 SNEGSKA come from the germline V gene (reference sequence). CDR3 length: 11 residues. The V and J ends lost 6 bases and 0 bases respectively, with 5 bases between them. As every portion of the isolated RNA was reverse transcribed, the sequencing read expressed TCRB transcripts. An average of approximately 3.6 million reads was obtained for naive, central memory and regulatory T cell samples. Generated by immunoSEQ multiplex PCR, the TCRdb table keeps only in-frame clones and is missing some. The table records around 430,000 clones, 25% to 35% of them present only once. Sequencing input: naive CD4+ T cells from blood. The TCR originated in a man younger than 30 in good health. The J gene is TRBJ1-1, the V gene TRBV20-1; D unclear. The CDR3 region is CSAQMNTEAFF. The CDR3 DNA follows: TGCAGTGCCCAAATGAACACTGAAGCTTTCTTT.